These 25 T cell receptor beta chains share one sample of origin, sequenced in a study of cytomegalovirus exposure and HLA in healthy donors. Primers included in the PCR were 60 Vbeta and 13 Jbeta primers. The assay was immunoSEQ multiplex PCR, and TCRdb's table has in-frame clones only and misses some. The data hold about 82,000 clones, with less than 85% observed a single time. The sequencing sample was made of PBMCs. These receptor sequences come from a human donor in good health.

The chain recombines TRBV4-3 with TRBJ2-3; 10 bases fit TRBD2. CDR3 length: 16 amino acids. Germline V gene sequence: CDR1 LGHNA, CDR2 YSLEER. The V segment lost 0 bases and the J segment 4 bases; nucleotides outside the gene matches: 4. DNA of the CDR3: TGCGCCAGCAGCCAAGAAACTAGCGGGGTTGCAGATACGCAGTATTTT. As protein: CASSQETSGVADTQYF.

Note on this clone: One end of the junction does not line up with germline, which may come from a read error. This chain links TRBV30 with TRBJ1-2; D is undetermined. CDR1 is GTSNPN and CDR2 is SVGIG in the germline V gene (reference sequence). The CDR3 totals 16 residues. The CDR3 protein is CAWSVPYRGEDYGYPF. The CDR3 nucleotides are TGTGCCTGGAGTGTACCCTACCGCGGGGAAGACTATGGCTACCCCTTC. Full variable domain (missing parts from reference TRBV30 and TRBJ1-2): SQTIHQWPATLVQPVGSPLSLECTVEGTSNPNLYWYRQAAGRGLQLLFYSVGIGQISSEVPQNLSASRPQDRQFILSSKKLLLSDSGFYLCAWSVPYRGEDYGYPFGSGTRLTVV.

V gene TRBV16 combines with J gene TRBJ2-1, with 7 bases aligning to TRBD1. The CDR3 is 15 residues long. CDR1 and CDR2 from the germline V gene are KGHSY and FQNENV. V trimming: 5 bases; J trimming: 3 bases; junction bases outside the gene matches: 7. CDR3 loop: CASSLGSGGYNEQFF. The DNA for the CDR3 is TGTGCCAGCAGCTTAGGCTCAGGGGGCTACAATGAGCAGTTCTTC.

The chain employs TRBV5-4 and TRBJ1-4; perhaps TRBD1 as D (5 bases). CDR1 is SGHNT and CDR2 is YYREEE in the germline V gene (reference sequence). CDR3 length: 13 residues. Between the trimmed V and J ends, which lost 2 bases and 7 bases, there was a span of 9 bases. The CDR3 DNA follows: TGTGCCAGCAGCTTCCAGGGTGGTGAAAAACTGTTTTTT. It translates to CASSFQGGEKLFF.

The V gene is TRBV5-4, the J gene TRBJ2-1; 10 bases map to TRBD2. This CDR3 region has 14 residues. J was trimmed by 10 bases and V by 10 bases; bases with no gene match: 14. CDR1 is SGHNT and CDR2 is YYREEE in the germline V gene (reference sequence). For the CDR3, the DNA is TGTGCCCGTAAGAGGAGCGGGGGGGCCGGAGAGCAGTTCTTC. It translates to CARKRSGGAGEQFF.

This chain uses TRBV5-1 with TRBJ1-1; D may be TRBD1 (5 bases). The CDR3 covers 14 residues. The V end was cut by 4 bases, the J end by 6 bases, with 16 bases between. The germline CDR1 and CDR2 sequences are SGHRS and YFSETQ. The DNA of the CDR3 is TGCGCCAGCAGCCCCGGGGGGGGTACGGCTGAAGCTTTCTTT. It is translated as CASSPGGGTAEAFF.

This chain joins TRBV10-2 and TRBJ1-2; TRBD1 is a possible D gene (6 bases). Germline values: CDR1 WSHSY, CDR2 SAAADI. The V end lost 8 bases, the J end lost 6 bases, and 22 bases lay between the germline ends. CDR3 length equals 15 residues. The CDR3 sequence: CASAPVRGRGDGYTF. Here the CDR3 DNA reads TGCGCCAGCGCCCCAGTCAGGGGCCGTGGCGATGGCTACACCTTC.

This clone was found many times. This chain joins TRBV4-3 and TRBJ1-5; D unresolved. V was shortened by 0 bases and J by 9 bases, with 9 bases between the two germline ends. Germline V gene data show CDR1 as LGHNA and CDR2 as YSLEER. The CDR3 has 13 amino acids. In DNA, the CDR3 is TGCGCCAGCAGCCAAGACGGTATTCGGCCCCAGCATTTT. Protein product: CASSQDGIRPQHF.

The CDR3 region is CATRVAGGETQYF. The CDR3 nucleotides read TGTGCCACCAGGGTAGCGGGGGGAGAGACCCAGTACTTC. This chain uses TRBV27 with TRBJ2-5; 10 bases align to TRBD2. V lost 10 bases and J lost 4; bases outside the gene matches: 6. Germline assignment: CDR1 MNHEY and CDR2 SMNVEV (reference sequence). This CDR3 spans 13 amino acids.

V usage is TRBV11-3 and J usage is TRBJ2-1, with 12 bases aligning to TRBD2. Looked up from germline, CDR1 is SGHNT and CDR2 is YENEEA. This CDR3 has 17 amino acids. V was clipped by 2 bases and J by 7 bases; unmatched bases: 9. The CDR3 region is CASSLTLTSGGGNEQFF. CDR3 DNA sequence: TGTGCCAGCAGCTTAACCCTGACTAGCGGGGGCGGGAATGAGCAGTTCTTC.

The V call is TRBV6-5, the J call TRBJ1-2; 8 positions agree with TRBD1. The CDR3 totals 12 residues. The germline gives CDR1 MNHEY, CDR2 SVGAGI. The junction had 12 bases not matched to a gene; V was cut back by 8 bases and J by 13 bases. The CDR3 here is CASFLRTGGVTF. DNA for the CDR3: TGTGCCAGCTTCCTTAGAACAGGGGGGGTCACCTTC.

CDR3 sequence (DNA): TGTGCCAGCACCCCGGGGGTGAACACTGAAGCTTTCTTT. The encoded protein is CASTPGVNTEAFF. The chain has TRBV9 and TRBJ1-1; TRBD1 is a possible D gene (5 bases). The CDR3 loop spans 13 amino acids. Looked up from germline, CDR1 is SGDLS and CDR2 is YYNGEE. The V and J ends lost 6 bases and 0 bases respectively, with 9 bases between them.

The chain joins TRBV10-3 to TRBJ1-1; tentatively, D is TRBD1 (6 bases). This CDR3 spans 12 amino acids. CDR1 and CDR2 from the germline V gene are ENHRY and SYGVKD. Between the trimmed V and J ends, which lost 7 bases and 3 bases, there was a span of 9 bases. CDR3 loop: CAITEGDTEAFF. CDR3 DNA: TGTGCCATCACCGAGGGGGACACTGAAGCTTTCTTT.

This clone was counted a few times. The J gene is TRBJ2-5, the V gene TRBV15; 9 bases match TRBD1. This CDR3 comprises 14 residues. The V gene's germline CDR1 is LNHNV and CDR2 YYDKDF (reference sequence). With V trimmed by 4 bases and J by 4 bases, 4 bases remained unmatched. CDR3 protein: CATSKPGQGETQYF. The DNA of the CDR3 is TGTGCCACCAGCAAACCGGGACAGGGAGAGACCCAGTACTTC.

Of note for this clone: The germline gene is not matched at one end of the junction; a read error may be the cause. The rearrangement uses TRBV5-4 and TRBJ1-5; 11 positions agree with TRBD1. Germline values: CDR1 SGHNT, CDR2 YYREEE (reference sequence). The CDR3 consists of 15 residues. The CDR3 DNA is TGTGCCAGCAGCATTGGACAGGGGGCCAATCAGCCCCAGAATTTT. It encodes CASSIGQGANQPQNF. Combining the CDR3 with reference TRBV5-4 and TRBJ1-5 gives the whole variable domain ETGVTQSPTHLIKTRGQQVTLRCSSQSGHNTVSWYQQALGQGPQFIFQYYREEENGRGNFPPRFSGLQFPNYSSELNVNALELDDSALYLCASSIGQGANQPQNFGDGTRLSIL.

CDR3 in amino acids: CASSWAGDVSYEQYF. DNA of the CDR3: TGTGCCAGCAGTTGGGCAGGGGACGTTTCCTACGAGCAGTACTTC. The chain carries TRBV6-8 and TRBJ2-7, with D perhaps matching TRBD1 (6 bases). Germline assignment: CDR1 MNHGY and CDR2 SAAAGT. The V and J ends lost 4 bases and 1 base respectively, with 14 bases between them. This CDR3 region has 15 residues.

This clone came up once. V and J are TRBV6-8 and TRBJ2-5, with D possibly matching TRBD1 (6 bases). The CDR3 loop spans 15 amino acids. V shed 0 bases and J shed 5 bases, with 13 bases lying between them. From germline, CDR1 is MNHGY and CDR2 SAAAGT. The CDR3 sequence: CASSYSSRGTETQYF. DNA of the CDR3: TGTGCCAGCAGTTACTCGAGTAGGGGGACGGAGACCCAGTACTTC.

V and J are TRBV4-1 and TRBJ2-2, with D possibly matching TRBD2 (5 bases). Trimming removed 1 base at V and 5 bases at J, with 11 bases between. This CDR3 is built from 15 residues. From germline, CDR1 is MGHRA and CDR2 YSYEKL. CDR3 sequence reads: CASSQGLRGTGELFF. CDR3 bases: TGCGCCAGCAGCCAAGGGCTAAGAGGGACCGGGGAGCTGTTTTTT.

The chain carries TRBV19 and TRBJ2-5, with TRBD1 matching over 8 bases. In germline, CDR1 is LNHDA, CDR2 SQIVND (reference sequence). J gave up 0 bases and V 8 bases, and 8 bases lay outside the gene matches. The CDR3 consists of 15 residues. CDR3 loop: CASCDRGIDQETQYF. CDR3 nucleotides: TGTGCCAGTTGTGACAGGGGTATAGACCAAGAGACCCAGTACTTC.

This chain joins TRBV5-4 and TRBJ2-3, with TRBD2 as a possible D gene (6 bases). Germline CDR1 SGHNT, CDR2 YYREEE (reference sequence). The V end lost 1 base, the J end lost 2 bases, and 11 bases lay between the germline ends. The length of the CDR3 is 15 residues. CDR3 sequence reads: CASSLSGTPTDTQYF. The CDR3 region has the DNA TGTGCCAGCAGCTTGAGTGGGACTCCCACAGATACGCAGTATTTT.

V and J are TRBV2 and TRBJ2-3; D may be TRBD1 (5 bases). Between the trimmed V and J ends, which lost 1 base and 7 bases, there was a span of 9 bases. The CDR3 extends over 13 amino acids. Germline values: CDR1 SNHLY, CDR2 FYNNEI. CDR3 residues: CASSEGTGYTQYF. In nucleotides, the CDR3 is TGTGCCAGCAGTGAAGGTACAGGCTATACGCAGTATTTT.

This clone was seen a few times. For the CDR3, the DNA is TGTGCCAGCAGCCCCGAGGCGGACTTGAGGGAGCAGTACTTC. Residues: CASSPEADLREQYF. The V and J genes are TRBV7-2 and TRBJ2-7, with a tentative D call TRBD2 (5 bases). The V gene lost 5 bases and the J gene lost 7 bases, with 18 bases spanning the gap. The CDR3 runs 14 residues. The germline V gene has CDR1 SGHTA and CDR2 FQGNSA. The full variable domain, completed using reference TRBV7-2 and TRBJ2-7, is GAGVSQSPSNKVTEKGKDVELRCDPISGHTALYWYRQSLGQGLEFLIYFQGNSAPDKSGLPSDRFSAERTGGSVSTLTIQRTQQEDSAVYLCASSPEADLREQYFGPGTRLTVT.

The chain recombines TRBV6-5 with TRBJ2-1; 8 positions match TRBD2. This CDR3 contains 16 residues. V shed 0 bases and J 8 bases; nucleotides not matched to a gene: 9. The germline gives CDR1 MNHEY, CDR2 SVGAGI. DNA for the CDR3: TGTGCCAGCAGTTACTCGAGCCGGGGGGGCAGCTATGAGCAGTTCTTC. Its translation: CASSYSSRGGSYEQFF.

This clone was observed a handful of times. This sequence joins TRBV27 and TRBJ2-1, with D possibly being TRBD2 (6 bases). Deletions cut 0 bases from V and 6 bases from J, with 12 bases between. Germline V CDR1 and CDR2: MNHEY, SMNVEV (reference sequence). The CDR3 sequence is 15 residues long. The CDR3 reads CASSLSGLGGNEQFF. In DNA form, the CDR3 reads TGTGCCAGCAGTTTATCGGGCCTGGGGGGCAATGAGCAGTTCTTC.

A few counts support this clone. The rearrangement joins TRBV5-1 to TRBJ1-1, with D perhaps matching TRBD1 (6 bases). CDR1 and CDR2 (germline): SGHRS, YFSETQ. V was cut by 4 bases and J by 1 base, with 14 bases left in between. The CDR3 length is 15 residues. The CDR3 DNA is TGCGCCAGCAGCACCGGGACACTGACGAACACTGAAGCTTTCTTT. Protein product: CASSTGTLTNTEAFF.